This T cell receptor (beta chain) comes out of a study of shared clonotypes between healthy human individuals. For the study at large: Three plates each covered CD4 naive and memory; CD8 naive two, CD8 memory one.

Researchers partitioned CD4+ cells into CD45RA+ naive and CD45RA-negative memory subsets. Germline V gives CDR1 GTSNPN, CDR2 SVGIG (reference sequence). Trimming shortened V by 1 base and J by 3 bases, and 3 bases separated the two germline ends. The CDR3 extends over 11 amino acids. Sorted subsets were amplified in replicate PCRs using 200 to 250 ng DNA, tens of thousands of T cell genomes. Method: immunoSEQ multiplex PCR; TCRdb's copy keeps in-frame clones and lacks some. This sample yields 1,400,000 or so clones, of which about 98.5% are seen a single time; approximately 0.38% belongs to the top ten.

The V gene is TRBV30, the J gene TRBJ2-5; D is unclear. The receptor comes from a young man in good health. Specimen: naive CD4+ T cells sorted from blood. Specified subset: CD45RA+ positively selected. The CDR3 loop is CAWSGKETQYF. The CDR3 DNA follows: TGTGCCTGGAGTGGTAAAGAGACCCAGTACTTC.